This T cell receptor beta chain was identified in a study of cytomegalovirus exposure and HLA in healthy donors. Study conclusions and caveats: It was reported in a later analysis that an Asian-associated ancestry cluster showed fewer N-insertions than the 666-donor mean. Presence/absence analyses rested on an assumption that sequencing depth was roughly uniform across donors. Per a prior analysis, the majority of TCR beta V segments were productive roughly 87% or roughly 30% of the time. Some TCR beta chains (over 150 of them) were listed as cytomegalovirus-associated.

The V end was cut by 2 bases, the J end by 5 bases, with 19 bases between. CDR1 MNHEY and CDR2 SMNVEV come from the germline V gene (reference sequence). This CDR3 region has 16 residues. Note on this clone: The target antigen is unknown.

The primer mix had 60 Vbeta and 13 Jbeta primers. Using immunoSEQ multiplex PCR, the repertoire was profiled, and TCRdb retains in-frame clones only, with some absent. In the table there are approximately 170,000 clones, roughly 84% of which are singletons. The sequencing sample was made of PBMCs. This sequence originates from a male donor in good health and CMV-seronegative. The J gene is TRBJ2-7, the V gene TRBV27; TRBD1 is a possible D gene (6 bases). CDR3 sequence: CASSLLLTGSGNEQYF. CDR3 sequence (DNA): TGTGCCAGCAGTTTACTTTTAACAGGGTCGGGGAACGAGCAGTACTTC.